This TCR beta chain was identified during a study of blood T cells in healthy people across ages (dated by TCRdb to the mid-2010s). Describing the broader study: In model experiments, template switching captured roughly one uniquely barcoded TCR beta cDNA molecule for every two T cells. Donors were grouped into four age groups: young (average about 15 years), middle-aged (approximately 41), aged (roughly 62) and long-lived (about 82). To avoid experimental bias, donors of different ages were randomly spread across the sequencing lanes. For two donors (one aged 18 to 30 and one aged 80 or older), the study analyzed two additional independent replicas of 1 million unique cDNA reads from the same blood draw. To track age-related changes in TCR beta repertoire diversity, the study relied on deep sequencing normalized with unique cDNA molecular identifiers. General findings and caveats noted by the study authors: Since profiling was done on bulk unsorted PBMCs, naive and antigen-experienced compartments could not be conclusively compared. Estimates of total diversity based on one million sequenced T cells were regarded as lower bounds and as underestimates. Because the CMV infection status of the donors was unknown, age-related changes in expanded clonotypes may potentially have been confounded. There was a strong correlation between observed TCR beta diversity and the percentage of naive T cells measured by flow cytometry. As age increased, observed TCR beta diversity per million T cells dropped in a roughly linear way, and a significant reduction was already evident by age around 41. Compared with the aged group, the long-lived group had more naive CD4+ T cells, fewer expanded clones and increased TCR diversity, suggesting age selection.

V and J lose 2 bases and 0 bases, and a span of 11 bases separates them. The CDR3 holds 16 amino acids from the cysteine to the phenylalanine. The entry retains the CDR3 DNA only, 48 bases that are in frame from base 1. As encoded in the germline V gene, CDR1 is SGHVS while CDR2 is FQNEAQ. To note about this clonotype: Its antigen is currently not known. Base qualities are not provided; no much larger clone lies one nucleotide away.

Systemically healthy Caucasian individuals from Russia, 35 to 40 in total and aged roughly 6 to 95 years, were included as donors. About 9.8 milliliters of peripheral blood were drawn from each donor into EDTA-treated Vacutainer tubes. Ficoll-Paque density-gradient centrifugation was used to isolate PBMCs, with at least 7 million per sample. Trizol reagent was used to extract total RNA from the PBMCs, yielding at least 5 micrograms per sample. Naive CD45RAhigh/CD27high T cell percentages were measured by flow cytometry on a PBMC aliquot from every donor. The receptor library was made with 5' RACE. For sequencing, an Illumina HiSeq 2500 was employed. A second PCR of about 6 to 12 cycles was performed with a sample-barcoded 5' primer and a J-beta primer mix. A template-switch 5' adaptor carrying 12 random nucleotides introduced a unique molecular identifier onto each TCR beta cDNA molecule. Each sample yielded at least 2.5 million CDR3-containing paired-end reads. First-strand cDNA synthesis was performed from all RNA using the Mint cDNA synthesis kit, with priming by a TRBC-specific oligonucleotide. After uracil-DNA glycosylase treatment, a first 18-cycle PCR used universal primers M1SS and BC2_uni_R on all cDNA. Concerning the study's data processing: For normalization, 1 million high-quality reads, each with a distinct molecular identifier, were randomly selected from each sample. Instead of being binned into consensus sequences, reads with shared molecular identifiers were discarded. MiTCR, set to a Q25 quality threshold and the strictest error-elimination algorithm, was used for CDR3 identification, clonotype clustering and error correction. A nonparametric unseen species model with Euler transformation was used to estimate lower-bound total TCR beta diversity. TCRdb passed the public sequencing reads through fastp at Q25 and MiXCR, retaining productive beta sequences. Rows with one shared CDR3 protein collapse into an entry with the most common genes and DNA. TCRdb assigned the V and J calls; the authors' analysis was not used. In all, the sample holds under 850,000 distinct CDR3 sequences, and about 34% of those were seen once. The ten largest clones capture around 13% of the sample.

The receptor chain draws on TRBV7-8 and TRBJ1-5; the D gene lacks a confident call. The TCR comes from a man aged 18 to 35 in good health. The sample taken for sequencing was blood. DNA sequence: TGTGCCAGCAGCTTATGGACGGGGAATAGCAATCAGCCCCAGCATTTT. Its translation reads: CASSLWTGNSNQPQHF.